The present entry profiles one T cell receptor (beta chain) with its context. Its antigen has not been determined. No much larger clone exists at a distance of one base, and base qualities are not known. Profiling of TCR beta VDJ combinations and CDR3 sequences used genomic DNA as the template. An Illumina HiSeq 2000 was used for TCR repertoire sequencing. The authors processed their data as follows. Repertoire assessment relied on Simpson's diversity index, CDR3 size and DJ length profiles, and TRBV/TRBJ rearrangement plots. The immunodominant clone was defined as the most abundant DNA sequence in deep sequencing data. CDR3 amino acid sequences were checked for sharing across subjects and were also compared against the VDJdb database and published repertoires. The public reads were reanalyzed by TCRdb: fastp trimming at Q25, MiXCR alignment, in-frame beta chains only. CDR3 protein duplicates are merged, each entry listing the most common genes and DNA. The V and J calls here are based on TCRdb, not the publication. The sample table lists around 430,000 distinct CDR3 sequences, over 25% of them with a count of one. Less than 1% of the sample is held by the ten biggest clonotypes.

Patients chosen for sequencing had shown expansion of CD8+CD57+ cells by flow cytometry. Severe acquired aplastic anemia was diagnosed in all patients according to International Study of Aplastic Anemia and Agranulocytosis and Camitta criteria. No patient had received any therapy when blood was sampled. In this study, sorted CD4+ and CD8+ T cells from the blood of healthy subjects and of severe aplastic anemia patients had their TCR repertoires deep-sequenced. In the USA, patient enrollment took place under clinicaltrials.gov protocols 00001620, 01623167, 00001397, 00071045, 00081523 and 00961064. Ficoll-Paque density gradient centrifugation was used to isolate peripheral blood mononuclear cells. Before DNA extraction, CD4+ and CD8+ T cells were sorted by FACS or by magnetic beads. This sample was included in a study of CD8+CD57+ T cells in acquired aplastic anemia (dated by TCRdb to the late 2010s). Looking at the study overall: On average, sorted CD4+ and CD8+ cells yielded around 3.4 ug of extracted DNA, with a range of about 0.19 to 30 ug. CD8+CD57+ expansion was defined as a frequency above the mean frequency observed in healthy subjects. Broader findings and caveats from the paper: Roughly 31 CD8+ CDR3 sequences were shared between patients and controls but appeared highly expressed in patients and within their immunodominant clones. Between patients and healthy controls, no significant difference in CD8+ Simpson's diversity was found (P=0.060).

V is reduced by 4 bases and J by 8 bases, leaving a spacing of 20 bases between them. CDR1 and CDR2 were assigned from the germline V gene as MNHEY and SVGAGI. The CDR3 runs 16 amino acids, cysteine and phenylalanine included. Of all the DNA, just the CDR3 is kept, 48 bases in frame from base 1. Recombination joined TRBV6-5 with TRBJ1-4, and perhaps TRBD1 as D gene, on 6 matching bases. The sequence was obtained from a human donor with aplastic anemia. The sequenced sample was sorted CD4+, CD8+, or CD8+CD57+ T cells (not recorded which) from PBMCs. The sequenced DNA: TGTGCCAGCAGTTCCCCCTCGCAGGGGAATGAGGAAAAACTGTTTTTT. This encodes CASSSPSQGNEEKLFF.